What follows is one TCR beta chain and its context. Antigen specificity is unknown. TCRdb processed the 5' RACE reads anew with MiXCR; each CDR3 protein has one entry. The sample yields under 400,000 distinct CDR3 sequences, roughly 21% seen once. These data are taken from a study of T-cell memory formation after mild COVID-19. Study-level results: A subset of responding clones appeared in pre-infection memory, suggesting cross-reactive memory joined.

Sequencing was done on a sample of PBMCs or a T cell subset sorted from them (not recorded which). The TCR was taken from an adult woman who had mild COVID-19 (a few samples of this study predate the infection). Cell type and time point are not known.

In DNA, the CDR3 is TGTGCCACCAGCATTGACAGAATTGAGCAGTTCTTC. Its protein product is CATSIDRIEQFF. This chain connects TRBV15 to TRBJ2-1, with a possible D match to TRBD1 (5 bases). Trimming pared 4 bases from V and 9 bases from J, leaving 10 bases between. Per germline, CDR1 LNHNV and CDR2 YYDKDF (reference sequence). The CDR3 spans 12 residues.